This T cell receptor (beta chain) was recovered during a study of Ad26.COV2.S vaccination and SARS-CoV-2 variants. Generated by immunoSEQ multiplex PCR, the TCRdb table keeps only in-frame clones and is missing some. This table has 380,000 or so clones, about 80% appearing once. Germline CDR1 and CDR2: LGHNA and YNFKEQ. The V gene end was trimmed by 0 bases and the J gene end by 5 bases; junction bases not matched to a gene: 7. The CDR3 totals 16 residues. Treatment in this sample: some 20 received Ad26.COV2.S at low or high dose, single or two shots; several received placebo; per-sample allocation not given. Vaccine and placebo recipients were sampled on day 63 after the first injection.

Material: peripheral blood, obtained in a trial of Ad26.COV2.S vaccine versus placebo. This chain links TRBV4-2 with TRBJ2-1; the match to TRBD2 covers 7 bases. This sequence originates from a person between 18 and 59 years old who received the Ad26.COV2.S COVID-19 vaccine or a placebo. CDR3 bases: TGTGCCAGCAGCCAAGATGGAAAAGCGGGACACAATGAGCAGTTCTTC. Its translation: CASSQDGKAGHNEQFF.